This is a list of T cell receptor beta chains from one sample in a study of blood T cell repertoires in COVID-19. Libraries were prepared by immunoSEQ multiplex PCR; TCRdb keeps only in-frame clonotypes and omits some of them. The table lists 150,000 to 200,000 clones, roughly 89% of them singletons, with around 12% in the top ten. What was sequenced was peripheral blood. The receptors stem from a woman between 70 and 85 years old with COVID-19, enrolled during active disease. Both conserved end residues are part of each CDR3. A D gene is named only where the DNA matches it firmly. Size is stated for part of the rows, as once, few or many counts, or as a class when the clone is expanded.

j_call: TRBJ1-2
cdr3_length: 15
d_call: NA
v_call: TRBV27
clone_size: NA
cdr3_nt: TGTGCCAGCAGTTCCAACAGACAAGCTAACTATGGCTACACCTTC
cdr3_aa: CASSSNRQANYGYTF

j_call: TRBJ2-7
cdr3_length: 15
d_call: TRBD2
v_call: TRBV5-5
clone_size: NA
cdr3_nt: TGTGCCAGCAGCTTGTGGCAGGGAGGGTCCTACGAGCAGTACTTC
cdr3_aa: CASSLWQGGSYEQYF

j_call: TRBJ2-6
cdr3_length: 15
d_call: NA
v_call: TRBV7-2
clone_size: NA
cdr3_nt: TGTGCCAGCAGCTTCGTCGCGTCCGGGGCCAACGTCCTGACTTTC
cdr3_aa: CASSFVASGANVLTF

j_call: TRBJ2-1
cdr3_length: 17
d_call: NA
v_call: TRBV9
clone_size: NA
cdr3_nt: TGTGCCAGCAGCCCCACCCCGATAACGGGAGTCAACAATGAGCAGTTCTTC
cdr3_aa: CASSPTPITGVNNEQFF

j_call: TRBJ2-3
cdr3_length: 11
d_call: TRBD2
v_call: TRBV24-1
clone_size: NA
cdr3_nt: TGTGCCACCAGTGGAAGCGGGAGTCAGTATTTT
cdr3_aa: CATSGSGSQYF

j_call: TRBJ2-7
cdr3_length: 16
d_call: TRBD1
v_call: TRBV7-8
clone_size: NA
cdr3_nt: TGTGCCAGCCACTTAGGAAGGACAGGCGGCTCCTACGAGCAGTACTTC
cdr3_aa: CASHLGRTGGSYEQYF

j_call: TRBJ2-7
cdr3_length: 18
d_call: TRBD2
v_call: TRBV7-2
clone_size: NA
cdr3_nt: TGTGCCAGCAGCATCCACCCCGCGACTAGCGGGAGCTCCTACGAGCAGTACTTC
cdr3_aa: CASSIHPATSGSSYEQYF

j_call: TRBJ2-7
cdr3_length: 15
d_call: TRBD2
v_call: TRBV9
clone_size: NA
cdr3_nt: TGTGCCAGCAGCTTGCGAGCGGGAGGGCCTTACGAGCAGTACTTC
cdr3_aa: CASSLRAGGPYEQYF

j_call: TRBJ2-1
cdr3_length: 19
d_call: TRBD2
v_call: TRBV10-1
clone_size: NA
cdr3_nt: TGCGCCAGGGGACTACTAGAACGGGGTAGCGGGAGCTCCTACAATGAGCAGTTCTTC
cdr3_aa: CARGLLERGSGSSYNEQFF

j_call: TRBJ2-1
cdr3_length: 17
d_call: TRBD2
v_call: TRBV28
clone_size: once
cdr3_nt: TGTGCCAGCAGTTTATCACTACTAGCGGGGAACTACAATGAGCAGTTCTTC
cdr3_aa: CASSLSLLAGNYNEQFF

j_call: TRBJ1-2
cdr3_length: 13
d_call: TRBD1
v_call: TRBV6-5
clone_size: NA
cdr3_nt: TGTGCCAGCAGAGCCGGACAGGGGTTTGGCTACACCTTC
cdr3_aa: CASRAGQGFGYTF

j_call: TRBJ2-5
cdr3_length: 17
d_call: TRBD1
v_call: TRBV5-1
clone_size: NA
cdr3_nt: TGCGCCAGCAGCTTGAATCCACACCCCACAGGGGAAGAGACCCAGTACTTC
cdr3_aa: CASSLNPHPTGEETQYF